Included here is one T cell receptor beta chain sequence, with context. Each CDR3 protein is one row after TCRdb ran MiXCR on the 5' RACE reads. The data contain 560,000 or so distinct CDR3 sequences, 17% of them singletons. This specimen comes from a study of T-cell memory formation after mild COVID-19. The ends lost 2 bases at V and 6 bases at J; junction bases unmatched: 3. CDR3 size: 14 residues. Sequencing input: PBMCs or a T cell subset sorted from them (not recorded which). This rearrangement joins TRBV12-3 or TRBV12-4 to TRBJ1-2; TRBD1 matches at 10 bases. The sequence was obtained from an adult woman who had mild COVID-19 (a few samples of this study predate the infection). Cell type and time point are not known. The CDR3 DNA is TGTGCCAGCAGTTTATCCGGGACAGGGGATGGCTACACCTTC. The encoded protein is CASSLSGTGDGYTF.